The 19 T cell receptor beta chains given below trace back to one sample, sequenced in a study of graft-versus-host responses after intestinal transplantation. Sequencing was performed with immunoSEQ multiplex PCR; in TCRdb, only in-frame clones are kept and a portion is missing. The top ten hold over 4% of the sample, which has 9,500 to 13,000 clones, more than 85% seen once. Sequenced material: PBMCs, taken almost 70 days after transplant. Receptor source: a human patient who received an intestinal transplant, so some T cells may come from the graft donor.

This chain connects TRBV11-3 to TRBJ2-7; tentative D call: TRBD2 (5 bases). CDR3 length: 14 residues. Trimming shortened V by 2 bases and J by 7 bases, and 15 bases separated the two germline ends. CDR1 SGHNT and CDR2 YENEEA come from the germline V gene. CDR3 amino acids: CASSLSGPGEEQYF. CDR3 nucleotides: TGTGCCAGCAGCTTATCCGGGCCCGGGGAGGAGCAGTACTTC. Full variable domain (remainder filled in from reference TRBV11-3 and TRBJ2-7): EAGVVQSPRYKIIEKKQPVAFWCNPISGHNTLYWYLQNLGQGPELLIRYENEEAVDDSQLPKDRFSAERLKGVDSTLKIQPAELGDSAVYLCASSLSGPGEEQYFGPGTRLTVT.

The J gene is TRBJ1-3, the V gene TRBV6-6, with D possibly being TRBD1 (6 bases). The germline CDR1 and CDR2 sequences are MNHNY and SVGAGI (reference sequence). V was clipped by 4 bases and J by 6 bases, with 13 bases between them. This CDR3 has 14 amino acids. The DNA of the CDR3 is TGTGCCAGCAGTTTAAGACAGGAGGCAAACACCATATATTTT. Translating it yields CASSLRQEANTIYF.

The CDR3 is CASSSIPGDRLSEAFF. The CDR3 nucleotides read TGTGCCAGCAGCTCCATCCCGGGGGACAGGCTATCTGAAGCTTTCTTT. This chain uses TRBV9 with TRBJ1-1, with TRBD1 matching over 8 bases. Unmatched junction bases numbered 14, after V lost 4 bases and J lost 6 bases. CDR3 length equals 16 residues. From germline, CDR1 is SGDLS and CDR2 YYNGEE.

The V gene is TRBV6-5, the J gene TRBJ2-5; tentatively, D is TRBD1 (6 bases). From germline, CDR1 is MNHEY and CDR2 SVGAGI. Trimming took 2 bases from V and 5 from J, leaving 15 bases between them. The CDR3 loop spans 15 amino acids. CDR3 residues: CASSYGIDRFETQYF. In DNA, the CDR3 is TGTGCCAGCAGTTACGGGATCGACAGGTTTGAGACCCAGTACTTC.

This clone was counted once. This rearrangement joins TRBV28 to TRBJ2-1, with 9 bases fitting TRBD2. The germline gives CDR1 MDHEN, CDR2 SYDVKM. Trimming removed 2 bases from V and 1 base from J; junction bases left unmatched: 3. This CDR3 contains 16 residues. CDR3 residues: CASSLTSGGSYNEQFF. For the CDR3, the DNA is TGTGCCAGCAGTTTAACCAGCGGGGGGTCCTACAATGAGCAGTTCTTC.

This clone appeared once. This rearrangement joins TRBV5-6 to TRBJ1-2, with TRBD1 matching 9 bases. Trimming removed 0 bases from V and 0 bases from J; junction bases left unmatched: 0. The CDR3 loop spans 15 amino acids. The germline V gene encodes CDR1 SGHDT and CDR2 YYEEEE. The CDR3: CASSLGTGANYGYTF. CDR3 DNA sequence: TGTGCCAGCAGCTTGGGGACAGGGGCTAACTATGGCTACACCTTC.

The rearrangement uses TRBV6-5 and TRBJ1-5; D uncertain. The germline V gene has CDR1 MNHEY and CDR2 SVGAGI. This CDR3 is 15 amino acids long. The V end was cut by 5 bases, the J end by 0 bases, with 11 bases between. The CDR3 sequence is CASSRSGYSNQPQHF. Written as DNA, the CDR3 is TGTGCCAGCAGTCGTTCGGGGTATAGCAATCAGCCCCAGCATTTT.

The chain has TRBV29-1 and TRBJ2-7, with 9 positions matching TRBD2. From germline, CDR1 is SQVTM and CDR2 ANQGSEA. The CDR3 spans 13 residues. V was clipped by 4 bases and J by 3 bases; unmatched bases: 4. CDR3 nucleotide sequence: TGCAGCGTTGGGGCTAGCGGGAACTACGAGCAGTACTTC. Translation: CSVGASGNYEQYF.

The chain has TRBV6-1 and TRBJ2-7; D tentatively reads TRBD1 or TRBD2 (5 bases each). This CDR3 region has 11 residues. V lost 3 bases to trimming and J lost 7 bases, with 7 bases between them. Germline V gives CDR1 MNHNS, CDR2 SASEGT. CDR3 region: CASSDGTEQYF. CDR3 bases: TGTGCCAGCAGTGATGGGACGGAGCAGTACTTC.

The genes are TRBV6-6 and TRBJ2-7, with D tentatively TRBD2 (6 bases). V was shortened by 6 bases and J by 0 bases, with 15 bases between the two germline ends. The germline V gene has CDR1 MNHNY and CDR2 SVGAGI (reference sequence). This CDR3 comprises 15 residues. CDR3 amino acids: CASSPTGRSSYEQYF. CDR3 DNA: TGTGCCAGCAGCCCCACGGGGAGGAGCTCCTACGAGCAGTACTTC.

This rearrangement joins TRBV30 to TRBJ1-6; TRBD1 is a possible D gene (6 bases). V lost 0 bases to trimming and J lost 5 bases, with 8 bases between them. The germline CDR1 and CDR2 sequences are GTSNPN and SVGIG (reference sequence). This CDR3 is 14 amino acids long. CDR3 sequence: CAWSVKGDNSPLHF. The CDR3 bases are TGTGCCTGGAGTGTAAAGGGGGATAATTCACCCCTCCACTTT. Combining the CDR3 with reference TRBV30 and TRBJ1-6 gives the whole variable domain SQTIHQWPATLVQPVGSPLSLECTVEGTSNPNLYWYRQAAGRGLQLLFYSVGIGQISSEVPQNLSASRPQDRQFILSSKKLLLSDSGFYLCAWSVKGDNSPLHFGNGTRLTVT.

The chain recombines TRBV23-1 with TRBJ1-4; 11 bases fit TRBD1. TRBV23-1 is sorted into the ORF group, with uncertain function. The CDR3 loop spans 19 amino acids. Losses at the gene ends were 0 bases for V and 0 bases for J; bases not matched to a gene: 6. The DNA of the CDR3 is TGCGCCAGCAGTCAATCCGGGACAGGGGGTAGTGCAACTAATGAAAAACTGTTTTTT. It yields the protein CASSQSGTGGSATNEKLFF.

Worth noting for this clone: One end of the junction does not line up with germline, which may come from a read error. This chain joins TRBV27 and TRBJ2-1; 7 bases are shared with TRBD2. This CDR3 contains 14 residues. The V gene's germline CDR1 is MNHEY and CDR2 SMNVEV (reference sequence). The DNA for the CDR3 is TGTGCCGGCAGCTGGGGAGGGCTCGACAATGAGCAGTTCTTC. This encodes CAGSWGGLDNEQFF.

This chain links TRBV27 with TRBJ1-3; no firm D call. Trimming removed 2 bases from V and 0 bases from J, with 8 bases in between. Germline V lookup: CDR1 MNHEY, CDR2 SMNVEV (reference sequence). This CDR3 comprises 15 residues. In DNA, the CDR3 is TGTGCCAGCAGTTTAAACTCATTCTCTGGAAACACCATATATTTT. This codes for CASSLNSFSGNTIYF.

The V call is TRBV6-6, the J call TRBJ2-7; no clear D. This CDR3 comprises 12 residues. CDR1 MNHNY and CDR2 SVGAGI come from the germline V gene (reference sequence). Trimming removed 5 bases from V and 6 bases from J, with 11 bases in between. The CDR3, as DNA: TGTGCCAGCAGTCCCGATAATCGCGAGCAGTACTTC. Its translation: CASSPDNREQYF.

The count of this clone is one. The V gene is TRBV5-4, the J gene TRBJ2-5; D ambiguous. The CDR3 is 15 amino acids. The germline V gene has CDR1 SGHNT and CDR2 YYREEE (reference sequence). Trimming shortened V by 6 bases and J by 2 bases, and 17 bases separated the two germline ends. CDR3 residues: CASTSTADSQETQYF. The CDR3 DNA reads as TGTGCCAGCACCTCTACGGCTGACTCACAAGAGACCCAGTACTTC.

The gene calls are TRBV4-1 and TRBJ2-4; 13 bases are shared with TRBD2. Looked up from germline, CDR1 is MGHRA and CDR2 is YSYEKL. V was pared by 4 bases and J by 6 bases, with 6 bases of the junction left unmatched. The CDR3 has 16 amino acids. The DNA of the CDR3 is TGCGCCAGCAGCCGGACTAGCGGGAGCCCTGTAAACATTCAGTACTTC. Protein: CASSRTSGSPVNIQYF.

V gene TRBV5-6 combines with J gene TRBJ1-5; no definite D call. Germline V gene data show CDR1 as SGHDT and CDR2 as YYEEEE. The CDR3 totals 14 residues. Trimming cost V 0 bases and J 3 bases, with 7 bases left between them. DNA of the CDR3: TGTGCCAGCAGCTTGGACGGCAACAATCAGCCCCAGCATTTT. Protein product: CASSLDGNNQPQHF. Variable domain in full (rest from reference TRBV5-6 and TRBJ1-5): DAGVTQSPTHLIKTRGQQVTLRCSPKSGHDTVSWYQQALGQGPQFIFQYYEEEERQRGNFPDRFSGHQFPNYSSELNVNALLLGDSALYLCASSLDGNNQPQHFGDGTRLSIL.

The chain has TRBV9 and TRBJ2-1; D gene unclear. The germline V gene encodes CDR1 SGDLS and CDR2 YYNGEE. CDR3 length: 15 amino acids. V was shortened by 0 bases and J by 5 bases, with 12 bases between the two germline ends. CDR3 sequence: CASSVGGLVHNEQFF. CDR3 sequence (DNA): TGTGCCAGCAGCGTAGGGGGATTAGTACACAATGAGCAGTTCTTC.